The entry below describes one T cell receptor (beta chain). What it binds is not known. Naive CD8 isolation took CD45RO-negative cells positively selected for CCR7 and excluded terminally differentiated effector memory CD45RA+ cells. The CDR3 runs to 13 residues. The germline CDR1 and CDR2 sequences are MNHEY and SMNVEV (reference sequence). Deletions cut 2 bases from V and 4 bases from J, with 8 bases between. The data belong to a study of shared clonotypes between healthy human individuals. The overall study: The donors, a couple of women and a few men, were aged 18 to 49. Findings and caveats of the study: Four donors showed sharing of about 4.7% of naive CD4 clonotypes. Sorted-subset sequencing was shown by rarefaction to be incomplete despite large depth.

Per the authors' pipeline: ImmunoSEQ output held junction-only sequences without quality scores, so filtering differed. The protocol was immunoSEQ multiplex PCR, while the TCRdb copy is restricted to in-frame clones and leaves out a portion. Clone size and the V and J calls come from that table; the DNA yielded D and trimming. The profile shows about 750,000 clones, almost 95% of them singletons. J is TRBJ1-1 and V is TRBV27; no firm D call. Sequencing used naive CD8+ T cells sorted from blood. This TCR was sampled from a man aged 25-45 years in good health. In nucleotides, the CDR3 is TGTGCCAGCAGTTTAAATTCGGGCACTGAAGCTTTCTTT. This codes for CASSLNSGTEAFF.